The 5 T cell receptor beta chains presented below share a single source sample, sequenced in a study of response to subunit inactivated influenza vaccine. From the RT-PCR reads, TCRdb called clonotypes with MiXCR, one entry per CDR3 protein. The sample holds 400,000 to 650,000 distinct CDR3 sequences, approximately 6.9% seen once. The material was PBMCs from blood, obtained 23 months after vaccination. The receptors were sampled from a man aged 50 to 75 who received an inactivated influenza vaccine.

Ten or more counts support this clonotype. The V call is TRBV29-1, the J call TRBJ1-2; TRBD1 matches 7 bases. This CDR3 is built from 14 residues. Germline-derived CDR1 and CDR2 are SQVTM and ANQGSEA. The V and J ends lost 7 bases and 8 bases, in that order; junction bases with no gene match: 16. The CDR3 protein is CSALGHRGSQGYTF. The CDR3 DNA sequence: TGCAGCGCCCTCGGACACAGGGGCTCGCAAGGCTACACCTTC.

This clonotype occurred many times. V is TRBV7-8 and J is TRBJ2-7, with D hard to call. The V and J ends lost 0 bases and 0 bases respectively, with 15 bases between them. Germline CDR1 is SGHVS and CDR2 is FQNEAQ. The CDR3 is made up of 17 amino acids. DNA of the CDR3: TGTGCCAGCAGCTTAGCTGCCTCGCTATTAGGCTCCTACGAGCAGTACTTC. Encoded protein: CASSLAASLLGSYEQYF.

This clonotype was recorded a few times. The chain employs TRBV10-1 and TRBJ2-4, with D unresolved. The CDR3 totals 13 residues. V lost 2 bases and J 8 bases, leaving 10 bases between the germline ends. Germline V gene data show CDR1 as WNHNN and CDR2 as SYGVQD (reference sequence). Here the CDR3 DNA reads TGCGCCAGCAGTGAGGTCCTTGGGGACATTCAGTACTTC. It specifies CASSEVLGDIQYF.

This clonotype was counted between two and nine times. This chain joins TRBV12-5 and TRBJ2-1, with 7 bases matching TRBD2. Germline V gene sequence: CDR1 LGHNT, CDR2 FRNRAP. V lost 6 bases, J lost 6 bases, and 11 bases stayed unmatched. The CDR3 is 15 residues long. The CDR3 coding sequence is TGTGCTAGTGGCCCCGGCGGGGGTATAGGCAATGAGCAGTTCTTC. It encodes CASGPGGGIGNEQFF.

This sequence joins TRBV20-1 and TRBJ2-7; D uncertain. V was cut by 1 base and J by 2 bases, with 15 bases left in between. This CDR3 spans 15 amino acids. Germline lookup yields CDR1 DFQATT and CDR2 SNEGSKA (reference sequence). In DNA form, the CDR3 reads TGCAGTGCTAGAGGTCTGAAGACAAACACCTACGAGCAGTACTTC. Its protein product is CSARGLKTNTYEQYF.